This TCR beta chain was identified during a study of T cells in Graves' hyperthyroidism and ophthalmopathy. Using RNA transcripts as the source, TCR beta CDR3 regions were amplified. The study used the HTBI primer set for a first-round RT-PCR of the TCR CDR3. Each CDR3 protein gets one entry after TCRdb re-called the multiplex PCR reads with MiXCR. Of some 320,000 distinct CDR3 sequences in the sample, roughly an eighth were seen once. This clonotype was seen more than once but under ten times. What was sequenced was blood. This sequence originates from a woman aged 40 to 50 with Graves' ophthalmopathy.

This CDR3 is CASSQGPSALNYGYTF. DNA of the CDR3: TGTGCCAGCAGCCAAGGCCCCAGCGCCCTCAACTATGGCTACACCTTC. The chain links TRBV14 to TRBJ1-2; D uncertain. With 1 base removed from V and 2 bases from J, the gap between germline ends came to 14 bases. CDR1 and CDR2 from the germline V gene are SGHDN and FVKESK. The CDR3 consists of 16 residues. The full variable domain, with the rest looked up from reference TRBV14 and TRBJ1-2, is EAGVTQFPSHSVIEKGQTVTLRCDPISGHDNLYWYRRVMGKEIKFLLHFVKESKQDESGMPNNRFLAERTGGTYSTLKVQPAELEDSGVYFCASSQGPSALNYGYTFGSGTRLTVV.